The sequence of this TCR beta chain was determined in a study of blood T cells in healthy people across ages. Through a sample-barcoded 5' primer and a J-beta primer mix, a second PCR was run for about 7 to 12 cycles. MiXCR was run by TCRdb on the 5' RACE reads, yielding one entry per CDR3 protein. The sample carries 800,000 or so distinct CDR3 sequences, 20% to 25% recorded once. Trimming cost V 4 bases and J 2 bases, with 14 bases left between them. Germline CDR1 SGHTA, CDR2 FQGNSA. There are 15 residues in the CDR3. This clonotype has more than one count but fewer than ten. The individuals who served as donors were healthy Caucasians living in Russia, aged about 6 to 95. A further study also used this sample, focusing on T cells of mothers and their children. That paper notes: Sample barcodes and 2-4 random nucleotides were added by the M1S primer of the second PCR.

This chain connects TRBV7-2 to TRBJ2-5; no reliable D call. This clonotype originated in a boy between 10 and 17 years old in good health. The specimen was blood. In DNA, the CDR3 is TGTGCCAGCAGCTCAGGATACGTCGAGCAAGAGACCCAGTACTTC. It encodes CASSSGYVEQETQYF.